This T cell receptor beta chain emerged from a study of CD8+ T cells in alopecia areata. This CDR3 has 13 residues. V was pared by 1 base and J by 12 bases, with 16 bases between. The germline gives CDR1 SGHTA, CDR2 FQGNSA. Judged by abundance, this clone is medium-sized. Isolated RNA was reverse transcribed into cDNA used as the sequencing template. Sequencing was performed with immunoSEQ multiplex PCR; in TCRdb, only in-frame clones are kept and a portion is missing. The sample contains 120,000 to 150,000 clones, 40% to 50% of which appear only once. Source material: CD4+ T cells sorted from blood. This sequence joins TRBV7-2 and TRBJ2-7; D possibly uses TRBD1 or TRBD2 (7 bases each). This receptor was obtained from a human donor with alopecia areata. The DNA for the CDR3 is TGTGCCAGCAGCTTAGACCGACAGGGAGGGCGGTACTTC. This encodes CASSLDRQGGRYF.